This T cell receptor beta chain comes out of a study of CD8 T cells in ankylosing spondylitis. In TCRdb, the 5' RACE reads were re-called with MiXCR into one record per CDR3 protein. The sample records around 130,000 distinct CDR3 sequences, approximately 17% being singletons. The CDR3 covers 16 residues. Germline CDR1 reads MGHRA; CDR2 reads YSYEKL. Trimming removed 8 bases at V and 5 bases at J, with 21 bases between. About this clonotype: Its specificity is not known.

Overall study results and limits: Seemingly characteristic of ankylosing spondylitis blood was a TCR beta motif consisting of eight highly homologous variants. Some of these motif variants have turned up before, in reports on reactive arthritis synovial fluid and blood. The authors reported significant enrichment of disease-linked clones in matched ankylosing spondylitis synovial fluid. CD8+ by phenotype, disease-linked clones were relatively rare in peripheral blood.

This chain joins TRBV4-1 and TRBJ2-2, with D possibly TRBD1 on 6 matching bases. The TCR sequence derives from a male donor with ankylosing spondylitis. Input material: blood, either unsorted or a sorted T cell fraction (not recorded which). CDR3 residues: CASLSDRTDKTGELFF. Here the CDR3 DNA reads TGCGCCAGCCTCAGCGACAGGACAGATAAAACCGGGGAGCTGTTTTTT.